The clone carrying this T cell receptor (beta chain) was counted once. What it recognizes is unknown. The data were taken from a study of metastatic and nonmetastatic thyroid tumors. Study-wide findings and caveats: Reportedly, malignant thyroid tumors had significantly higher TCR beta diversity than benign nodules, in blood and tumor.

Every patient underwent thyroid surgery untreated. The V and J ends lost 1 base and 4 bases respectively, with 19 bases between them. There are 18 residues in the CDR3. Germline CDR1 reads LNHNV; CDR2 reads YYDKDF (reference sequence). TCRdb reprocessed the PCR reads via MiXCR. The repertoire consists of about 28,000 clones, with around 20% occurring once and the leading ten covering about two fifths. The sequence came from a female donor with papillary thyroid cancer or a benign thyroid nodule (not recorded which). Some clones in this sample may be carry-over from other donors' samples. The specimen was blood. The chain employs TRBV15 and TRBJ2-2; D possibly corresponds to TRBD2 (6 bases). CDR3: CATSRGAYSGPCTGELFF. The CDR3 DNA sequence: TGTGCCACCAGCAGAGGAGCTTACAGCGGGCCTTGCACCGGGGAGCTGTTTTTT.